These T cell receptor beta chains were read from a single sample in a study of blood T cell repertoires in COVID-19. Sequencing used immunoSEQ multiplex PCR; TCRdb keeps in-frame clones, though not all of them. The repertoire holds roughly 250,000 clones, roughly 91% seen once, with roughly 0.89% in the top ten. The sequenced sample was peripheral blood. The receptors shown here come from a man aged 25 to 40 with COVID-19, enrolled during active disease. Both conserved end residues are part of each CDR3. A D gene is named only where the DNA matches it firmly. Expanded clones are given a class, and other clones once, few, many or no size at all.

>.|TRBJ1-2|.|TRBV6-5|12
TGTGCCAGCAGGGACTCAATCTATGGCTACACCTTC
CASRDSIYGYTF
>.|TRBJ2-5|.|TRBV5-5|12
TGTGCCAGCAGCTTGGGGGCGCGAGAGAGAGACTTC
CASSLGARERDF
>.|TRBJ1-6|.|TRBV5-4|15
TGTGCCAGCAGCTCGACAGGAAGCGCTGGGTCACCCCTCCACTTT
CASSSTGSAGSPLHF
>TRBD1|TRBJ2-7|.|TRBV7-9|16
TGTGCCAGCAGCTTTTCGGTGGCAGGGGGTAACTACGAGCAGTACTTC
CASSFSVAGGNYEQYF
>.|TRBJ2-7|.|TRBV2|14
TGTGCCAGCACATCACGCAGGGTGTCCTACGAGCAGTACTTC
CASTSRRVSYEQYF
>.|TRBJ1-2|.|TRBV7-9|13
TGTGCCAGCAGCTTAACAGGGTCCCATGGCTACACCTTC
CASSLTGSHGYTF
>.|TRBJ2-7|.|TRBV3-1/TRBV3-2|16
TGTGCCAGCAGCCAAGAGGGAGGCAGGGGGTGGGTCGAGCAGTACTTC
CASSQEGGRGWVEQYF
>.|TRBJ2-2|.|TRBV7-3|15
TGTGCCAGCAGCCCTACCGGGGTTAACACCGGGGAGCTGTTTTTT
CASSPTGVNTGELFF
>TRBD1|TRBJ1-6|.|TRBV29-1|14
TGCAGCGCGCGACAGGGGGCCGCTAATTCACCCCTCCACTTT
CSARQGAANSPLHF
>TRBD1|TRBJ1-2|.|TRBV10-3|14
TGTGCCATCAGTGTTACAGGGGCAAACTATGGCTACACCTTC
CAISVTGANYGYTF
>.|TRBJ2-2|.|TRBV11-1|15
TGTGCCAGCAGCACCGGACGGGGAGACACCGGGGAGCTGTTTTTT
CASSTGRGDTGELFF
>.|TRBJ2-5|.|TRBV18|15
TGTGCCAGCTCACCAGGGCGTGGGGCCCAAGAGACCCAGTACTTC
CASSPGRGAQETQYF
>TRBD2|TRBJ2-1|.|TRBV5-6|16
TGTGCCAGCAGCTCTCTAGCGGGGGTCACCTACAATGAGCAGTTCTTC
CASSSLAGVTYNEQFF
>TRBD2|TRBJ2-3|.|TRBV9|17
TGTGCCAGCAGCGTAGAGGGTAGCGGGGTTAGCACAGATACGCAGTATTTT
CASSVEGSGVSTDTQYF
>.|TRBJ1-3|.|TRBV3-1/TRBV3-2|15
TGTGCCAGCAGCCCCATAACAGGGTCTGGAAACACCATATATTTT
CASSPITGSGNTIYF
>.|TRBJ2-7|.|TRBV6-2/TRBV6-3|17
TGTGCCAGCAGTTACCCAGTGGGCAGGGGACCCTCCTACGAGCAGTACTTC
CASSYPVGRGPSYEQYF
>.|TRBJ2-2|.|TRBV27|13
TGTGCCACCAGACTAGTTTCTACCGGGGAGCTGTTTTTT
CATRLVSTGELFF
>.|TRBJ1-4|.|TRBV25-1|15
TGTGCCAGCAGTGAATTTTCACAGGTGGATGAAAAACTGTTTTTT
CASSEFSQVDEKLFF
>TRBD2|TRBJ2-2|.|TRBV9|17
TGTGCCAGCAGCCCCCGCGCCGGGACTAGTGAATCCGGGGAGCTGTTTTTT
CASSPRAGTSESGELFF
>TRBD2|TRBJ2-1|.|TRBV29-1|13
TGCAGCGCGGGACTAGCGGGTCACGGTGAGCAGTTCTTC
CSAGLAGHGEQFF
>TRBD2|TRBJ2-1|.|TRBV27|17
TGTGCCAGCAGCCCTCCTGTTGGGCGGGGGGGTTACAATGAGCAGTTCTTC
CASSPPVGRGGYNEQFF
>TRBD1|TRBJ1-4|.|TRBV5-6|13
TGTGCCAGCAGCTGGGACAGGGGGGGGAAACTGTTTTTT
CASSWDRGGKLFF
>.|TRBJ1-3|.|TRBV7-9|18
TGTGCCAGCAGCTTGACCTCGGAGCGGATTTACTCTGGAAACACCATATATTTT
CASSLTSERIYSGNTIYF
>.|TRBJ1-4|.|TRBV10-3|13
TGTGCCATCAGTGTAGGGGTTCGGGAAAAACTGTTTTTT
CAISVGVREKLFF
>TRBD1|TRBJ1-5|.|TRBV18|14
TGTGCCAGCTCACCTGAACAGGGGGCCCAGCCCCAGCATTTT
CASSPEQGAQPQHF
>.|TRBJ1-1|.|TRBV28|16
TGTGCCAGCAGTTTATTGATGGGGACTAAAATAAAGGAAGCTTTCTTT
CASSLLMGTKIKEAFF
>.|TRBJ1-1|.|TRBV19|15
TGTGCCAGTAGTATTAAGGGGTACCCGAACACTGAAGCTTTCTTT
CASSIKGYPNTEAFF
>.|TRBJ2-1|.|TRBV5-1|17
TGCGCCAGCAGCTTGTTCGGATACGCCGGGACCTACAATGAGCAGTTCTTC
CASSLFGYAGTYNEQFF
>.|TRBJ1-2|.|TRBV5-1|14
TGCGCCAGCAGCCCAACGAGGACTAGGGATGGCTACACCTTC
CASSPTRTRDGYTF
>.|TRBJ1-1|.|TRBV7-9|14
TGTGCCCACGAAGGGGGTGCAGAAAGCACTGAAGCTTTCTTT
CAHEGGAESTEAFF
>TRBD1|TRBJ1-6|.|TRBV2|15
TGTGCCAGCAGTGACTCGGGACAGGGAAATTCACCCCTCCACTTT
CASSDSGQGNSPLHF
>.|TRBJ2-7|.|TRBV16|13
TGTGCCAGCAGCCACGGGGATGTCTACGAGCAGTACTTC
CASSHGDVYEQYF
>TRBD2|TRBJ2-1|.|TRBV27|16
TGTGCCAGCAGTTTAATTGGGACTAGCGGGGGCAATGAGCAGTTCTTC
CASSLIGTSGGNEQFF
>TRBD1|TRBJ2-3|.|TRBV3-1/TRBV3-2|16
TGTGCCAGCAGCCAAGATGGGGTAGGGGGCCCAGATACGCAGTATTTT
CASSQDGVGGPDTQYF
>TRBD1|TRBJ2-1|.|TRBV5-6|17
TGTGCCAGCAGTCCCAATACCCGGGGACAGGGTCTCAGAGAGCAGTTCTTC
CASSPNTRGQGLREQFF
>.|TRBJ1-3|.|TRBV13|16
TGTGCCAGCAGCTTAGGCAGCAACAGGGTCGGAAACACCATATATTTT
CASSLGSNRVGNTIYF
>TRBD1|TRBJ1-1|.|TRBV5-1|18
TGCGCCAGCAGCCCTCTTTCCCGGGGACAGGGCTTAAGCACTGAAGCTTTCTTT
CASSPLSRGQGLSTEAFF
>.|TRBJ1-1|.|TRBV11-2|14
TGTGCCAGCAGCTTAGTCCCAGGCAACACTGAAGCTTTCTTT
CASSLVPGNTEAFF
>.|TRBJ1-1|once|TRBV5-1|15
TGCGCCAGCAGCTTGTCAGTATCCGGAGGCTCTGAAGCTTTCTTT
CASSLSVSGGSEAFF
>TRBD1|TRBJ2-3|.|TRBV12-5|14
TGTGCTAGTGGGCCTGATCCAGGGGGAGATACGCAGTATTTT
CASGPDPGGDTQYF
>.|TRBJ2-2|.|TRBV6-5|15
TGTGCCAGCCACGACAGGCGCGCGAACACCGGGGAGCTGTTTTTT
CASHDRRANTGELFF
>TRBD2|TRBJ2-5|.|TRBV3-1/TRBV3-2|16
TGTGCCAGCAGCTTCTCCCCTCTAGCGGGGGCAGAGACCCAGTACTTC
CASSFSPLAGAETQYF
>TRBD2|TRBJ2-5|once|TRBV5-1|15
TGCGCCAGCAGCTTGGATACTAGCGGAAAAGAGACCCAGTACTTC
CASSLDTSGKETQYF
>.|TRBJ2-5|.|TRBV5-4|15
TGTGCCAGCAGCATAAGCATGGGAGACCAAGAGACCCAGTACTTC
CASSISMGDQETQYF
>.|TRBJ2-2|.|TRBV4-1|14
TGCGCCAGCAGCCAAGAGGGGCGTACCGGGGAGCTGTTTTTT
CASSQEGRTGELFF
>TRBD1|TRBJ2-1|.|TRBV7-9|15
TGTGCCAGCAGCTTAGGTACAGGGGGCATAGGTGGGCAGTTCTTC
CASSLGTGGIGGQFF
>TRBD2|TRBJ2-1|.|TRBV3-1/TRBV3-2|14
TGTGCCAGCACCCGGACTAGCGGTGGGAATGAGCAGTTCTTC
CASTRTSGGNEQFF
>TRBD2|TRBJ2-3|.|TRBV24-1|17
TGTGCCACCAGTGAATCGGGACTAGCGGCCAGCACAGATACGCAGTATTTT
CATSESGLAASTDTQYF